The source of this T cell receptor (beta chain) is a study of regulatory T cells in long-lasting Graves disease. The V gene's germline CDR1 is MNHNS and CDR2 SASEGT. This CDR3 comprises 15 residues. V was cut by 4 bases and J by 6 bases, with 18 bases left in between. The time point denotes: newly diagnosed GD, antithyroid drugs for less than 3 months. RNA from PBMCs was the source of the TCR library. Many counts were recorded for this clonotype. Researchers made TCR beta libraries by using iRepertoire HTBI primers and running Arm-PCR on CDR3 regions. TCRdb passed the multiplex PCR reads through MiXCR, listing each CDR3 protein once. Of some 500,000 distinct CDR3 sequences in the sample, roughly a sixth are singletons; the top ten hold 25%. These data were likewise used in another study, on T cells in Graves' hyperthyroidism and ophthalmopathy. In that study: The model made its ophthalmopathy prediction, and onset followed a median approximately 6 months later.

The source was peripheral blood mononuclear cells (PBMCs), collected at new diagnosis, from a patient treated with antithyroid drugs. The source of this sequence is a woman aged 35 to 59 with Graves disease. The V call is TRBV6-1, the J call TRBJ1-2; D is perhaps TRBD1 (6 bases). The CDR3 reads CASSATGTLTHGYTF. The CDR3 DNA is TGTGCCAGCAGTGCAACCGGGACACTAACTCATGGCTACACCTTC.